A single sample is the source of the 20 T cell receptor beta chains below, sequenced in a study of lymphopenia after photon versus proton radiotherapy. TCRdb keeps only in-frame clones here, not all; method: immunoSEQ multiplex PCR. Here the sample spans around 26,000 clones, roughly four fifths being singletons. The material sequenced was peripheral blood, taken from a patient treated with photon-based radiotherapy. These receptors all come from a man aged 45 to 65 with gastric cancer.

The CDR3 nucleotides are TGTGCCATCAGTGAGTCGATTTCCAGGCCCACCACCTACGAGCAGTACGTC. Protein: CAISESISRPTTYEQYV. The chain combines TRBV10-3 with TRBJ2-7; no reliable D call. The V gene lost 0 bases and the J gene lost 2 bases, with 17 bases spanning the gap. The CDR3 covers 17 residues. CDR1 is ENHRY and CDR2 is SYGVKD in the germline V gene.

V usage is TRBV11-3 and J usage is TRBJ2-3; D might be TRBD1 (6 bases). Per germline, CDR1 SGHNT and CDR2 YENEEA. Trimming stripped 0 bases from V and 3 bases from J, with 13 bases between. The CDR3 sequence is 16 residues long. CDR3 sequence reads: CASSLDRGWQTDTQYF. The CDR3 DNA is TGTGCCAGCAGCTTAGATAGGGGGTGGCAAACAGATACGCAGTATTTT.

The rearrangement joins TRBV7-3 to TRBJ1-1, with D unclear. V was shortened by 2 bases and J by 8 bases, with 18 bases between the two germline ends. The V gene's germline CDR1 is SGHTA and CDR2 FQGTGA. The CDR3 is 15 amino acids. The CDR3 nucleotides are TGTGCCAGCAGCTTAGCTGGCAGGCAGGCCGAGGAAGCTTTCTTT. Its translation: CASSLAGRQAEEAFF.

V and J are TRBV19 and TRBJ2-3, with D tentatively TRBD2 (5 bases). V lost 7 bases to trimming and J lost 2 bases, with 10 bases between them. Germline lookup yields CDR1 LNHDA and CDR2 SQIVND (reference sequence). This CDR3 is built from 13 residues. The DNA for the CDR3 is TGTGCCAGTAAAGAGGGATTCACAGATACGCAGTATTTT. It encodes CASKEGFTDTQYF.

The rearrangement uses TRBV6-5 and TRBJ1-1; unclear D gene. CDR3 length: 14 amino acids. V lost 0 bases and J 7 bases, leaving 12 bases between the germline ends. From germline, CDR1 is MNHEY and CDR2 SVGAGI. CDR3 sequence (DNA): TGTGCCAGCAGTTACTCGCCGGGCGGGATTGAAGCTTTCTTT. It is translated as CASSYSPGGIEAFF.

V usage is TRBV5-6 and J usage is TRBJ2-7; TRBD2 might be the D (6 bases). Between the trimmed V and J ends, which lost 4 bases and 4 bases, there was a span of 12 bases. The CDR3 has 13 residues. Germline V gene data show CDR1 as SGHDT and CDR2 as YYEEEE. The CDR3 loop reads CASSTGTDYEQYF. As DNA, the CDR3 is TGTGCCAGCAGCACCGGGACTGATTACGAGCAGTACTTC.

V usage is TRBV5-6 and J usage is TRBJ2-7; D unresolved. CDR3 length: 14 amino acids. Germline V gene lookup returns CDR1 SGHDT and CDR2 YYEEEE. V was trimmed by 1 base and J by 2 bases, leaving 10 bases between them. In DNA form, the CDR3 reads TGTGCCAGCAGCTTGTCCTCTTCTCCCTACGAGCAGTACTTC. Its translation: CASSLSSSPYEQYF.

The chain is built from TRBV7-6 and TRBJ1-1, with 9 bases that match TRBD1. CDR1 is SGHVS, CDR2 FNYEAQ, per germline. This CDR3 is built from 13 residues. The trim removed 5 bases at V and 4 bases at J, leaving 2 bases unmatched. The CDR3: CASSQGQGTEAFF. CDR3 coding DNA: TGTGCCAGCAGCCAGGGACAGGGCACTGAAGCTTTCTTT.

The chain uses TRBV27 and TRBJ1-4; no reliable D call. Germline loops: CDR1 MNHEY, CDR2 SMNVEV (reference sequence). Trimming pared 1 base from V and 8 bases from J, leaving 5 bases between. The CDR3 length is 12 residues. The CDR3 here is CASSLYGEKLFF. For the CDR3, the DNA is TGTGCCAGCAGTTTATATGGGGAAAAACTGTTTTTT.

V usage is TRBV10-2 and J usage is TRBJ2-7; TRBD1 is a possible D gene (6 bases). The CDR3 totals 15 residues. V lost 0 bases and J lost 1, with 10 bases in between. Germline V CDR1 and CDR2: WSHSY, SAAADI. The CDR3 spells CASSESARGSYEQYV. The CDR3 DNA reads TGCGCCAGCAGTGAGTCGGCCAGGGGTTCCTACGAGCAGTACGTC.

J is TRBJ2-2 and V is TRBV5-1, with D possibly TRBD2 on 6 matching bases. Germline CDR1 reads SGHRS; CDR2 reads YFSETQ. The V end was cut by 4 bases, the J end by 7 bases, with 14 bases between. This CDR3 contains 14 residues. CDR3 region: CASSNGRSSGELFF. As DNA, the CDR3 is TGCGCCAGCAGCAATGGGAGGTCTAGCGGGGAGCTGTTTTTT.

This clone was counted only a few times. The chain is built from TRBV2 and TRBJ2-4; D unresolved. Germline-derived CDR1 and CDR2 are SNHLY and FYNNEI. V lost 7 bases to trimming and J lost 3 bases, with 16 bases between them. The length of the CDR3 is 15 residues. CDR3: CASTPPWGSKNIQYF. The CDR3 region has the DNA TGTGCCAGCACCCCCCCTTGGGGTAGCAAAAACATTCAGTACTTC.

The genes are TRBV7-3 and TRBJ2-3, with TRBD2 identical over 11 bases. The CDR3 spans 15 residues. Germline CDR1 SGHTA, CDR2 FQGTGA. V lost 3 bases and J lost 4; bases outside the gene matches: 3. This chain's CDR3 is CASSFSGGASDTQYF. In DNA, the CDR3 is TGTGCCAGCAGCTTTAGCGGGGGGGCCTCAGATACGCAGTATTTT.

CDR3 coding DNA: TGCGCCAGCAGTGAGTCGAGGGCCTCAGATACGCAGTATTTT. Its protein is CASSESRASDTQYF. The chain is built from TRBV10-1 and TRBJ2-3; D is perhaps TRBD2 (5 bases). The CDR3 covers 14 residues. Germline loops: CDR1 WNHNN, CDR2 SYGVQD (reference sequence). V was cut by 0 bases and J by 4 bases, with 8 bases left in between.

The CDR3 DNA sequence: TGTGCCAGCAGCATCGGTCCAGGGGGCTTCGCCTCCTCCTTTTACGAGCAGTACGTC. Encoded protein: CASSIGPGGFASSFYEQYV. V usage is TRBV21-1 and J usage is TRBJ2-7; TRBD1 reflects the table's D call only, with no check against the DNA. TRBV21-1 is assigned pseudogene status. This CDR3 spans 19 amino acids.

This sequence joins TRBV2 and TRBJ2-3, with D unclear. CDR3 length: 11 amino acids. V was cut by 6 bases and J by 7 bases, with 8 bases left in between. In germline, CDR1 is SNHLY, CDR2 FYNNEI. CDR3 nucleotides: TGTGCCAGCAGCCCGGGCTATACGCAGTATTTT. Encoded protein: CASSPGYTQYF.

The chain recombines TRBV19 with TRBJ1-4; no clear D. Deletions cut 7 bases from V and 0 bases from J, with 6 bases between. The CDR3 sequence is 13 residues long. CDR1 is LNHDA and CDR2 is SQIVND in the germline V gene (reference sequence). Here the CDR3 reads CASNIATNEKLFF. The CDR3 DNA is TGTGCCAGTAACATTGCAACTAATGAAAAACTGTTTTTT.

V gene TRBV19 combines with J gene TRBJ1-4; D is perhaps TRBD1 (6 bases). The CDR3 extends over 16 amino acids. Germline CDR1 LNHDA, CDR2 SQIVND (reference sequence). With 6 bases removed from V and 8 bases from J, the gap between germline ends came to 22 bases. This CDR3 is CASSSSHRDGSEKLFF. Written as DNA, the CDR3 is TGTGCCAGTAGCTCTAGCCACAGGGATGGAAGCGAAAAACTGTTTTTT.

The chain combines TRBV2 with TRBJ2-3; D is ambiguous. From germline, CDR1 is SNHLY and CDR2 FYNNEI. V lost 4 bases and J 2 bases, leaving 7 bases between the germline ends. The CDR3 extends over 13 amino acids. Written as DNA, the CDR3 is TGTGCCAGCAGTGCCCTCTCCACAGATACGCAGTATTTT. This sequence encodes CASSALSTDTQYF.

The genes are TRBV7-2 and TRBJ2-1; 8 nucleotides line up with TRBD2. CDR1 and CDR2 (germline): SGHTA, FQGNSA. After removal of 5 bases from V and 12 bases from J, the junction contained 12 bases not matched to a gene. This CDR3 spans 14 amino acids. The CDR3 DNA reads TGTGCCAGCAGCCCGCGACTAGCGCCGGAATCGCAGTTCTTC. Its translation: CASSPRLAPESQFF. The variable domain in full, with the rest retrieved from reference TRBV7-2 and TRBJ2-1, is GAGVSQSPSNKVTEKGKDVELRCDPISGHTALYWYRQSLGQGLEFLIYFQGNSAPDKSGLPSDRFSAERTGGSVSTLTIQRTQQEDSAVYLCASSPRLAPESQFFGPGTRLTVL.